The next 2 T cell receptor beta chains were all read from a single sample in a study of blood T cells in healthy people across ages. It was with a sample-barcoded 5' primer and a J-beta primer mix that a second PCR of about 6 to 11 cycles was run. A single record per CDR3 protein comes from TCRdb applying MiXCR to the 5' RACE reads. The sample includes around 1,500,000 distinct CDR3 sequences, about 43% seen only once; the top ten take roughly 8.2%. Sequencing was done on a sample of blood. These receptors were obtained from a woman younger than 30 in good health.

This clonotype was observed a few times. V and J are TRBV2 and TRBJ2-5; 14 bases agree with TRBD2. CDR3 length: 14 amino acids. V lost 8 bases and J lost 5; bases outside the gene matches: 4. Germline assignment: CDR1 SNHLY and CDR2 FYNNEI. CDR3 in DNA: TGTGCCAGCTGGGGACTAGCGGGAGAGGAGACCCAGTACTTC. Protein product: CASWGLAGEETQYF. The full variable domain, its missing parts supplied by reference TRBV2 and TRBJ2-5, is EPEVTQTPSHQVTQMGQEVILRCVPISNHLYFYWYRQILGQKVEFLVSFYNNEISEKSEIFDDQFSVERPDGSNFTLKIRSTKLEDSAMYFCASWGLAGEETQYFGPGTRLLVL.

The rearrangement links TRBV12-5 to TRBJ2-3, with D perhaps TRBD1 (5 bases). Germline values: CDR1 LGHNT, CDR2 FRNRAP. The CDR3 is 16 residues long. Trimming cost V 6 bases and J 0 bases, with 16 bases left between them. Here the CDR3 reads CASGVDLGASTDTQYF. The CDR3 DNA follows: TGTGCTAGTGGGGTGGATTTAGGGGCTAGCACAGATACGCAGTATTTT.